The clone carrying this TCR beta chain was counted many times. The sample is drawn from a study of early T cells in non-severe SARS-CoV-2 infection. About the study: The study sequenced bulk RNA from unsorted whole blood, with chains unpaired.

Trimming removed 5 bases from V and 12 bases from J, with 22 bases in between. Germline V gives CDR1 MNHNY, CDR2 SVGAGI (reference sequence). The CDR3 runs to 14 residues. A single record per CDR3 protein comes from TCRdb applying MiXCR to the 5' RACE reads. This sample has about 30,000 distinct CDR3 sequences, with about 4.3% found just once. The chain employs TRBV6-6 and TRBJ1-1; D gene uncertain. The input for sequencing was whole blood, taken at baseline. This TCR was sampled from an adult who was a healthcare worker with PCR-confirmed SARS-CoV-2 infection or an uninfected control (not recorded which). CDR3 in amino acids: CASSDTPRRTAPFF. The CDR3 region has the DNA TGTGCCAGCAGTGACACCCCCCGCAGGACTGCTCCTTTCTTT.